This T cell receptor beta chain was recovered during a study of T cells after yellow fever vaccination. V shed 6 bases and J shed 1 base, with 22 bases lying between them. The CDR3 has 17 amino acids. Looked up from germline, CDR1 is SQVTM and CDR2 is ANQGSEA. TCRdb passed the 5' RACE reads through MiXCR, listing each CDR3 protein once. The table shows about 57,000 distinct CDR3 sequences, with approximately 7% occurring only once. The table lists this clonotype with many counts. This TCR was sampled from a man between 25 and 39 years old who received the YFV17D yellow fever vaccine. Sequenced here: CD8+ T cells sorted from PBMCs, sampled 15 days after the yellow fever booster vaccination. The J gene is TRBJ2-1, the V gene TRBV29-1; D perhaps matches TRBD2 (6 bases). The CDR3 spells CSVRAHVGSVSYNEQFF. The CDR3 nucleotides read TGCAGCGTCCGCGCACACGTCGGGAGTGTATCCTACAATGAGCAGTTCTTC.